The present TCR beta chain was sequenced within a study of blood T cell repertoires in COVID-19. Overall study: PBMCs, B-cell-depleted T cells, or T cells provided the cDNA or gDNA that made up the material.

This table comes from immunoSEQ multiplex PCR, and its TCRdb copy is limited to in-frame clones, with some not included. Of approximately 150,000 clones in the sample, around 91% are singletons; the top ten hold 13%. The V gene's germline CDR1 is ENHRY and CDR2 SYGVKD. The V and J ends lost 11 bases and 0 bases, in that order; junction bases with no gene match: 11. The CDR3 consists of 15 residues. The sample comprised peripheral blood. This receptor was identified in a man between 18 and 35 years old with COVID-19, enrolled during active disease. The rearrangement links TRBV10-3 to TRBJ2-3; TRBD2 matches at 7 bases. Here the CDR3 reads CAGGAGKSSTDTQYF. In nucleotides, the CDR3 is TGTGCCGGGGGAGCGGGGAAATCTAGCACAGATACGCAGTATTTT.